This T cell receptor (beta chain) was identified in a study of T cell repertoires and HLA-DP antigens. Background on the study: DNA input averaged approximately 220 ng in sorted CD137+CD4+ and around 1,100 ng in pre-culture CD4+.

CDR1 and CDR2 (germline): LNHDA, SQIVND (reference sequence). The CDR3 loop spans 15 amino acids. Trimming removed 6 bases at V and 2 bases at J, with 14 bases between. Primers targeted 54 TRBV and 13 TRBJ segments. The method was immunoSEQ multiplex PCR; TCRdb's version includes in-frame clones alone and lacks a portion of them. Found here are roughly 70,000 clones, roughly 78% of them singletons; the top ten hold about 1.6%. A word on this clone: Its antigen is not known.

General study results and limits: Average cumulative frequency of previously undetected clones was just over 35% against one allele and approximately 49% against the other.

The origin of this receptor is a man aged 55 to 70 in good health and CMV-seronegative. The chain couples TRBV19 to TRBJ1-5; D unclear. Sequencing was done on a sample of CD4+ T cells from PBMCs. The CDR3 DNA reads as TGTGCCAGTAGCCCGGACCGGTCGGGCAATCAGCCCCAGCATTTT. Translated, it gives CASSPDRSGNQPQHF.